This T cell receptor beta chain is drawn from a study of blood T cell repertoires in COVID-19. Turning to the study itself: Some COVID-19 samples were acute and others convalescent; all came from the United States, Italy and Spain. PBMCs, B-cell-depleted T cells, or T cells provided the cDNA or gDNA that made up the material.

This CDR3 contains 15 residues. V lost 1 base and J 0 bases, leaving 7 bases between the germline ends. Germline V gene lookup returns CDR1 MNHEY and CDR2 SVGEGT. Produced via immunoSEQ multiplex PCR; TCRdb's table is partial and in-frame only. The sample shows 200,000 to 250,000 clones, around nine tenths of them seen only once. V and J are TRBV6-2 or TRBV6-3 and TRBJ1-3; unclear D gene. This TCR derives from a woman aged 55-69 years with acute or convalescent COVID-19. The sequenced sample consisted of peripheral blood. This CDR3 is CASSYFQISGNTIYF. CDR3 coding DNA: TGTGCCAGCAGTTACTTTCAGATCTCTGGAAACACCATATATTTT.